This TCR beta chain was sequenced during a study of graft-versus-host responses after intestinal transplantation (TCRdb year 2021). Context from the whole study: Recipients received multivisceral, liver-intestinal, or isolated intestinal transplants. To identify alloreactive clones, pre-transplant mixed lymphocyte reaction products were sequenced and compared with unstimulated pre-transplant donor and recipient T cells. Instead of going to the commercial service, samples from three later patients were sequenced in-house on an Illumina MiSeq and processed with MiXCR. A peak of at least 4% donor T cells among recipient peripheral blood mononuclear cells was the definition used for donor T cell macrochimerism. Of the 20 to 25 intestinal transplant recipients enrolled in the cohort, one of whom was a retransplant, a few patients without pretransplant specimens were excluded. After intestinal transplantation, graft-versus-host and host-versus-graft alloreactive T cell clones were followed in the graft, circulation and bone marrow using bulk TCR-beta CDR3 sequencing. Every recipient was given anti-thymocyte globulin induction, then maintenance tacrolimus and steroids for roughly 3 years.

Reading the label with the study, this specimen's time point is: cells obtained before transplantation from donor or recipient. CD3+CD4+ and CD3+CD8+ populations were FACS-sorted from unstimulated pre-transplant donor and recipient cells taken from spleen or lymph nodes. Concerning this clone itself: The antigen this receptor binds is unknown. Nothing much larger sits one base from this clone, and base qualities are not available.

The library was obtained by the immunoSEQ multiplex PCR assay. For most patients, genomic DNA was isolated using the Qiagen DNeasy Blood and Tissue Kit and was shipped frozen to Adaptive Biotechnologies for TCR sequencing. Adaptive Biotechnologies carried out high-throughput TCR-beta CDR3 sequencing of genomic DNA for most patients. The source study handled its data this way. Adaptive's ImmunoSEQ software supplied the TCR sequencing data for around 17 patients, while MiXCR and VDJtools were used to process a few other patients. To correct CD4 versus CD8 sorting errors, any sequence found in both subsets at a frequency ratio below 5:1 was removed. CDR3 nucleotide sequences shared by donor and recipient were removed because the origin of these sequences could not be assigned. At least 2-fold expansion over unstimulated cells and a minimum CFSE-low frequency of 0.002% (template counts) or 0.001% (read counts) were required for clones to be classified as alloreactive. Clones detected in sequenced pre-transplant spleen, lymph node, or MLR CFSE-low populations of the donor or recipient were defined as mappable. Cumulative frequency of alloreactive clones was calculated as a percentage of all sequences weighted by copy number. The immuneACCESS repertoire file appears here via TCRdb, limited to in-frame rearrangements. These files lack a portion of the clones; in checked studies, under half of the deficit traces to unresolved V genes, and the cause of the others is not known. Clone size and the V and J calls come from that table; the DNA yielded D and trimming. The sample profile shows tens of thousands of clones; 91% of them were found once. Jointly, the top ten make up nearly 0.1% of the sample.

Compared with germline, V lacks 5 bases and J lacks 5 bases; bases without a gene match: 6. The CDR3 numbers 14 residues from cysteine through phenylalanine. Only the CDR3 portion is preserved as DNA: 42 bases, with reading frame beginning at the first base. From a lookup of the germline V gene, CDR1 and CDR2 are SGHNT and YENEEA. Broad study findings and their caveats: The conclusions were limited by the relatively low number and heterogeneity of the intestinal transplant patients. In the allografts of patients with donor T cell macrochimerism, GvH to HvG T cell clonal ratios were high. GvH clones were detected in recipient bone marrow, and some of these GvH clones were observed earlier in ileal mucosa or blood, consistent with an intestinal mucosal origin. Early after transplant, peak levels of circulating GvH clones were associated with declines in HvG clones.

Here the sequenced sample was unstimulated CD4+ T cells sorted from spleen or lymph node cells, taken before intestinal transplant. The receptor comes from a human donor who received an intestinal transplant. The sequence is built from TRBV11-3 and TRBJ2-5; 9 nucleotides in the junction match TRBD1. The sequence in DNA is TGTGCCAGCAGCCCGGGACAGGGCGGGGAGACCCAGTACTTC. This is translated as CASSPGQGGETQYF.